The 22 T cell receptor beta chains below come from one sample, sequenced in a study of T cells in localized non-small cell lung cancer. The assay was immunoSEQ multiplex PCR, and TCRdb's table has in-frame clones only and misses some. The table shows roughly 1,400 clones, with more than 20% occurring only once. The specimen was lung tumor tissue, collected before any cancer treatment. The receptors derive from a man aged 35-69 years with stage III squamous cell lung carcinoma.

The chain carries TRBV25-1 and TRBJ2-6; the match to TRBD1 covers 7 bases. Germline V gene data show CDR1 as MGHDK and CDR2 as SYGVNS. With 5 bases clipped from V and 4 bases from J, the junction kept 11 bases outside the gene matches. There are 17 residues in the CDR3. CDR3: CASSTGTDFSGANVLTF. DNA of the CDR3: TGTGCCAGCAGTACCGGGACAGATTTTTCCGGGGCCAACGTCCTGACTTTC.

The gene calls are TRBV6-8 and TRBJ2-6; the D gene could be TRBD1 or TRBD2 (7 bases each). Per the germline V gene, CDR1 is MNHGY and CDR2 is SAAAGT. V gave up 4 bases and J gave up 4 bases, with 23 bases separating them. The CDR3 runs 19 residues. The CDR3 is CASSLPGGGGTQGANVLTF. CDR3 nucleotides: TGTGCCAGCAGTTTACCAGGGGGAGGGGGCACTCAAGGGGCCAACGTCCTGACTTTC.

The genes are TRBV19 and TRBJ1-2, with 8 bases that match TRBD1. The V segment lost 5 bases and the J segment 7 bases; nucleotides outside the gene matches: 15. CDR1 and CDR2 from the germline V gene are LNHDA and SQIVND (reference sequence). The CDR3 has 16 residues. This CDR3 reads CASSLPWTGPRGGYTF. The CDR3, as DNA: TGTGCCAGTAGTTTACCTTGGACAGGGCCTAGGGGTGGCTACACCTTC.

The chain links TRBV25-1 to TRBJ2-1; D is undetermined. Trimming shortened V by 11 bases and J by 6 bases, and 14 bases separated the two germline ends. The V gene's germline CDR1 is MGHDK and CDR2 SYGVNS. The CDR3 is 12 amino acids. CDR3 residues: CAVKRESNEQFF. The CDR3 nucleotides are TGTGCCGTAAAACGAGAATCCAATGAGCAGTTCTTC.

The gene calls are TRBV9 and TRBJ2-1; 13 bases are a match to TRBD2. Germline CDR1 reads SGDLS; CDR2 reads YYNGEE. This CDR3 region has 20 residues. The ends lost 0 bases at V and 6 bases at J; junction bases unmatched: 15. The CDR3 nucleotides read TGTGCCAGCAGCGTAGCTCCGGGACTAGCGGGATCTAAAGGGTCCAATGAGCAGTTCTTC. Its translation is CASSVAPGLAGSKGSNEQFF.

The V and J genes are TRBV5-1 and TRBJ2-1; 12 bases are shared with TRBD1. The CDR3 has 17 amino acids. Per germline, CDR1 SGHRS and CDR2 YFSETQ. The trim removed 4 bases at V and 1 base at J, leaving 6 bases unmatched. DNA of the CDR3: TGCGCCAGCAGCCTAGGGACAGGGGGCCGGTCCTACAATGAGCAGTTCTTC. Amino acid sequence: CASSLGTGGRSYNEQFF.

This clone has just a few counts. V is TRBV11-3 and J is TRBJ2-3, with 11 bases aligning to TRBD2. CDR3 length: 15 residues. Germline CDR1 reads SGHNT; CDR2 reads YENEEA. Trimming cost V 5 bases and J 3 bases; bases outside gene matches: 4. In nucleotides, the CDR3 is TGTGCCAGCAGCGTTCTAGCGGGAGGAACAGATACGCAGTATTTT. Translation: CASSVLAGGTDTQYF. Looking up the rest from reference TRBV11-3 and TRBJ2-3 gives the full variable domain: EAGVVQSPRYKIIEKKQPVAFWCNPISGHNTLYWYLQNLGQGPELLIRYENEEAVDDSQLPKDRFSAERLKGVDSTLKIQPAELGDSAVYLCASSVLAGGTDTQYFGPGTRLTVL.

The V call is TRBV11-3, the J call TRBJ2-1; D could derive from TRBD1 or TRBD2 (5 bases each). The CDR3 runs 16 residues. CDR1 SGHNT and CDR2 YENEEA come from the germline V gene. Trimming took off 5 bases at V and 5 bases at J, with 19 bases between the two ends. As DNA, the CDR3 is TGTGCCAGCAGCCTTGGTCGGCAGGGAGACAACAATGAGCAGTTCTTC. This encodes CASSLGRQGDNNEQFF.

By share, this clone ranks as medium-sized. The rearrangement uses TRBV11-3 and TRBJ1-2; 7 bases agree with TRBD1. Germline V lookup: CDR1 SGHNT, CDR2 YENEEA. The V and J ends lost 5 bases and 4 bases, in that order; junction bases with no gene match: 13. The CDR3 sequence is 16 residues long. Written as DNA, the CDR3 is TGTGCCAGCAGCATGGGAGGGGGCTCGGGTATCTATGGCTACACCTTC. This sequence encodes CASSMGGGSGIYGYTF.

The chain combines TRBV11-3 with TRBJ1-1; 7 bases fit TRBD1. V shed 4 bases and J 3 bases; nucleotides not matched to a gene: 8. CDR1 is SGHNT and CDR2 is YENEEA in the germline V gene. CDR3 length: 15 residues. The CDR3 coding sequence is TGTGCCAGCAGCTACGTCCCGGGACAGTACACTGAAGCTTTCTTT. Protein: CASSYVPGQYTEAFF. Drawing the rest from reference TRBV11-3 and TRBJ1-1, the complete variable domain is EAGVVQSPRYKIIEKKQPVAFWCNPISGHNTLYWYLQNLGQGPELLIRYENEEAVDDSQLPKDRFSAERLKGVDSTLKIQPAELGDSAVYLCASSYVPGQYTEAFFGQGTRLTVV.

In this sample, this clone is medium-sized. The chain joins TRBV6-8 to TRBJ2-7, with TRBD2 matching 12 bases. The V gene's germline CDR1 is MNHGY and CDR2 SAAAGT. Trimming took 6 bases from V and 3 from J; bases not matched to a gene: 6. This CDR3 has 15 residues. CDR3 region: CASSSSSGRGYEQYF. In DNA, the CDR3 is TGTGCCAGCAGCAGCTCTAGCGGGAGGGGCTACGAGCAGTACTTC.

The chain employs TRBV14 and TRBJ1-2; D ambiguous. The length of the CDR3 is 13 residues. CDR1 is SGHDN, CDR2 FVKESK, per germline. V lost 2 bases and J lost 5, with 9 bases in between. The CDR3 DNA is TGTGCCAGCAGCCAATCTAGCCTTTATGGCTACACCTTC. Translating it yields CASSQSSLYGYTF.

This clone was seen only a few times. The chain is built from TRBV6-8 and TRBJ1-1; TRBD1 aligns across 10 bases. CDR3 size: 15 residues. V gave up 2 bases and J gave up 4 bases; unmatched junction bases: 4. Per germline, CDR1 MNHGY and CDR2 SAAAGT. CDR3 nucleotides: TGTGCCAGCAGTTACAGGGGGACAGGGGCCACTGAAGCTTTCTTT. Amino acid sequence: CASSYRGTGATEAFF.

This chain links TRBV19 with TRBJ1-4; D gene uncertain. This CDR3 contains 15 residues. Trimming shortened V by 5 bases and J by 4 bases, and 14 bases separated the two germline ends. The germline CDR1 and CDR2 sequences are LNHDA and SQIVND (reference sequence). CDR3 nucleotide sequence: TGTGCCAGTAGTCCCCGGGGAAGCAGTAATGAAAAACTGTTTTTT. As protein: CASSPRGSSNEKLFF.

This clone is deemed large. The chain carries TRBV6-8 and TRBJ2-3; 8 nucleotides align to TRBD1. V shed 5 bases, J shed 6 bases, and the junction held 10 bases outside the gene matches. Germline CDR1 reads MNHGY; CDR2 reads SAAAGT. The CDR3 is 15 amino acids. The CDR3 is CASSRDMGQDDTQYF. As DNA, the CDR3 is TGTGCCAGCAGTCGTGACATGGGACAGGATGATACGCAGTATTTT.

By frequency in the sample, this clone is medium-sized (0.01 to 0.1%). The chain couples TRBV6-8 to TRBJ2-7; D not resolved. V dropped 3 bases and J dropped 4 bases, with 10 bases sitting between them. CDR1 is MNHGY, CDR2 SAAAGT, per germline. This CDR3 contains 13 residues. The CDR3 sequence is CASSYAAGYEQYF. CDR3 in DNA: TGTGCCAGCAGTTATGCGGCCGGATACGAGCAGTACTTC.

V and J are TRBV5-1 and TRBJ2-6, with D unresolved. Germline V gene lookup returns CDR1 SGHRS and CDR2 YFSETQ. Trimming cost V 3 bases and J 1 base, with 8 bases left between them. This CDR3 has 15 amino acids. CDR3 amino acids: CASSSLGSGANVLTF. CDR3 sequence (DNA): TGCGCCAGCAGCTCCCTTGGGTCTGGGGCCAACGTCCTGACTTTC.

This clone has more than one count but fewer than ten. This chain joins TRBV19 and TRBJ2-1, with 12 positions matching TRBD2. The CDR3 runs 19 residues. In germline, CDR1 is LNHDA, CDR2 SQIVND (reference sequence). Trimming cost V 5 bases and J 7 bases; bases outside gene matches: 18. The CDR3 here is CASSPILAGGPFGGNEQFF. CDR3 bases: TGTGCCAGTAGTCCTATACTAGCGGGAGGCCCCTTCGGTGGGAATGAGCAGTTCTTC. Based on the CDR3 plus reference TRBV19 and TRBJ2-1, the full variable domain is DGGITQSPKYLFRKEGQNVTLSCEQNLNHDAMYWYRQDPGQGLRLIYYSQIVNDFQKGDIAEGYSVSREKKESFPLTVTSAQKNPTAFYLCASSPILAGGPFGGNEQFFGPGTRLTVL.

This clone was counted a few times. The rearrangement joins TRBV11-3 to TRBJ2-2, with TRBD2 identical over 7 bases. Germline V CDR1 and CDR2: SGHNT, YENEEA. The CDR3 has 18 residues. The ends lost 4 bases at V and 6 bases at J; junction bases unmatched: 17. The CDR3 nucleotides are TGTGCCAGCAGCTCGTTAAAATTAGCGGGCAGGAGTCCCGGGGAGCTGTTTTTT. It is translated as CASSSLKLAGRSPGELFF.

The V call is TRBV11-3, the J call TRBJ2-7; D may be TRBD1 or TRBD2 (6 bases each). V dropped 4 bases and J dropped 2 bases, with 15 bases sitting between them. CDR1 is SGHNT, CDR2 YENEEA, per germline. CDR3 size: 15 residues. The CDR3 reads CASSSRDTIAYEQYF. The DNA of the CDR3 is TGTGCCAGCAGCTCGCGGGACACCATAGCCTACGAGCAGTACTTC.

This clone has only a few counts. The V gene is TRBV28, the J gene TRBJ2-5; D is unclear. V lost 2 bases and J lost 9, with 10 bases in between. There are 12 residues in the CDR3. Germline V gene sequence: CDR1 MDHEN, CDR2 SYDVKM. The DNA for the CDR3 is TGTGCCAGCAGTTTAGCCTACCAGCCCCAGTACTTC. Protein: CASSLAYQPQYF.

This clone is large (0.1 to 1%) by share. The V call is TRBV11-3, the J call TRBJ2-1; D is tentatively TRBD1 or TRBD2 (5 bases each). V gave up 4 bases and J gave up 5 bases, with 21 bases separating them. The CDR3 is 17 residues long. Looked up from germline, CDR1 is SGHNT and CDR2 is YENEEA. The CDR3 DNA follows: TGTGCCAGCAGCTCCCCCACGCCGCAGAGGGGACACAATGAGCAGTTCTTC. It encodes CASSSPTPQRGHNEQFF.